This entry lists 3 T cell receptor beta chains sequenced from one sample in a study of CD8+ T cells in alopecia areata. Sequencing templates came from extracted RNA that was reverse transcribed into cDNA. The data were produced by immunoSEQ multiplex PCR, yet TCRdb's version contains in-frame clones alone and is incomplete. The sample lists 150,000 to 160,000 clones, about 51% occurring once. The sample here was CD8+ T cells sorted from blood, taken at week 0. Source of these receptors: a human donor with alopecia areata.

This clone was seen more than once but under ten times. The CDR3 reads CSVILQGPDYSGNTIYF. In DNA, the CDR3 is TGCAGCGTGATCTTACAGGGGCCAGATTACTCTGGAAACACCATATATTTT. The V and J genes are TRBV29-1 and TRBJ1-3, with 7 bases identical to TRBD1. V shed 6 bases and J 0 bases; nucleotides not matched to a gene: 14. Germline CDR1 and CDR2: SQVTM and ANQGSEA. The CDR3 spans 17 residues.

The V call is TRBV6-5, the J call TRBJ2-2; D is unclear. V lost 4 bases and J lost 3, with 12 bases in between. Germline CDR1 and CDR2: MNHEY and SVGAGI. The length of the CDR3 is 15 residues. CDR3 region: CASSSPDGYTGELFF. DNA of the CDR3: TGTGCCAGCAGTTCCCCCGACGGGTACACCGGGGAGCTGTTTTTT.

The chain carries TRBV2 and TRBJ2-1, with 9 bases matching TRBD1. The CDR3 spans 12 residues. Unmatched junction bases numbered 3, after V lost 10 bases and J lost 5 bases. The germline CDR1 and CDR2 sequences are SNHLY and FYNNEI. For the CDR3, the DNA is TGTGCCACCGACAGGGGGAACAATGAGCAGTTCTTC. Its translation: CATDRGNNEQFF.